Shown below are 14 T cell receptor beta chains from a single sample sequenced in a study of human CD8 memory T cell subsets. A UMI-labeled 5' RACE approach was the method that produced the TCR beta libraries. From its re-call of the 5' RACE reads, TCRdb lists each CDR3 protein once, without DNA. The clone table shows roughly 10,000 distinct CDR3 sequences, with the ten largest holding approximately 16%. Input material: CD8+ stem-like memory T cells (TSCM and TCM) sorted from PBMCs. Subset denoted: stem-like memory CD8 T cells (TSTEM), CCR7+ PD-1- TIGIT-. The receptor set was obtained from a human donor in good health.

The rearrangement joins TRBV4-1 to TRBJ2-7; TCRdb's D gene call, TRBD2, goes unchecked for lack of DNA. Germline V gene data show CDR1 as MGHRA and CDR2 as YSYEKL. This CDR3 has 15 amino acids. CDR3 residues: CASSQGGTSAYEQYF.

The chain links TRBV24-1 to TRBJ2-1; no DNA is available, so the TRBD2 call from TCRdb remains unchecked. CDR1 and CDR2 (germline): KGHDR, SFDVKD. The CDR3 runs to 13 residues. The CDR3: CATGGTINNEQFF.

The chain combines TRBV27 with TRBJ2-7; with no DNA, the TCRdb D assignment of TRBD1 cannot be verified. This CDR3 contains 13 residues. Germline loops: CDR1 MNHEY, CDR2 SMNVEV (reference sequence). The CDR3 reads CASSPPGGYEQYF.

This clonotype is classed as medium-sized by frequency. V is TRBV29-1 and J is TRBJ2-1; TCRdb picks TRBD2, but there is no DNA to check that call. The CDR3 covers 14 residues. Germline-derived CDR1 and CDR2 are SQVTM and ANQGSEA. The CDR3: CSVVAVAGHNEQFF.

The chain has TRBV19 and TRBJ1-1; TCRdb returns TRBD1, unconfirmable since there is no DNA. The germline V gene encodes CDR1 LNHDA and CDR2 SQIVND (reference sequence). The CDR3 is made up of 13 amino acids. CDR3 amino acids: CASSWAGSTEAFF.

The V call is TRBV5-4, the J call TRBJ2-1; checking the TCRdb D call of TRBD1 is not possible without DNA. Germline V gene lookup returns CDR1 SGHNT and CDR2 YYREEE (reference sequence). The CDR3 spans 14 residues. Here the CDR3 reads CASSPPNSYNEQFF.

This chain uses TRBV20-1 with TRBJ2-7; TCRdb lists TRBD1, though no DNA is available to test this call. CDR3 length equals 15 residues. CDR1 and CDR2 from the germline V gene are DFQATT and SNEGSKA (reference sequence). CDR3 amino acids: CSARGGTGRAYEQYF.

This chain links TRBV4-1 with TRBJ2-7; absent DNA, TCRdb's TRBD1 call cannot be checked. CDR3 length: 16 residues. Germline CDR1 is MGHRA and CDR2 is YSYEKL. The CDR3 spells CASSQSTGFGWREEYF.

V usage is TRBV5-4 and J usage is TRBJ2-3; TCRdb reports TRBD2, a call that lacks DNA to check it against. Germline values: CDR1 SGHNT, CDR2 YYREEE (reference sequence). This CDR3 contains 13 residues. This chain's CDR3 is CASSDPLWDTQYF.

The gene calls are TRBV6-6 and TRBJ2-3; there is no DNA to check the TCRdb D call of TRBD2. Germline assignment: CDR1 MNHNY and CDR2 SVGAGI (reference sequence). CDR3 length: 15 amino acids. This CDR3 reads CASSYWGLAGYTQYF.

This clonotype registers medium-sized (0.01 to 0.1%) by frequency. The rearrangement links TRBV29-1 to TRBJ2-5; TCRdb calls TRBD2, which cannot be checked without DNA. The CDR3 length is 13 residues. Per the germline V gene, CDR1 is SQVTM and CDR2 is ANQGSEA. This CDR3 reads CSVDGGGQETQYF.

This chain connects TRBV28 to TRBJ2-1. In germline, CDR1 is MDHEN, CDR2 SYDVKM. The CDR3 is made up of 15 amino acids. The CDR3 spells CASRLSGSSYNEQFF. The full variable domain, rest sourced from reference TRBV28 and TRBJ2-1, is DVKVTQSSRYLVKRTGEKVFLECVQDMDHENMFWYRQDPGLGLRLIYFSYDVKMKEKGDIPEGYSVSREKKERFSLILESASTNQTSMYLCASRLSGSSYNEQFFGPGTRLTVL.

The rearrangement uses TRBV7-6 and TRBJ2-7. The CDR3 runs 14 residues. Looked up from germline, CDR1 is SGHVS and CDR2 is FNYEAQ. This CDR3 reads CASSINHGSYEQYF.

V usage is TRBV6-6 and J usage is TRBJ2-7. CDR3 length: 11 amino acids. Germline V gene sequence: CDR1 MNHNY, CDR2 SVGAGI (reference sequence). CDR3 sequence: CASISSYEQYF.